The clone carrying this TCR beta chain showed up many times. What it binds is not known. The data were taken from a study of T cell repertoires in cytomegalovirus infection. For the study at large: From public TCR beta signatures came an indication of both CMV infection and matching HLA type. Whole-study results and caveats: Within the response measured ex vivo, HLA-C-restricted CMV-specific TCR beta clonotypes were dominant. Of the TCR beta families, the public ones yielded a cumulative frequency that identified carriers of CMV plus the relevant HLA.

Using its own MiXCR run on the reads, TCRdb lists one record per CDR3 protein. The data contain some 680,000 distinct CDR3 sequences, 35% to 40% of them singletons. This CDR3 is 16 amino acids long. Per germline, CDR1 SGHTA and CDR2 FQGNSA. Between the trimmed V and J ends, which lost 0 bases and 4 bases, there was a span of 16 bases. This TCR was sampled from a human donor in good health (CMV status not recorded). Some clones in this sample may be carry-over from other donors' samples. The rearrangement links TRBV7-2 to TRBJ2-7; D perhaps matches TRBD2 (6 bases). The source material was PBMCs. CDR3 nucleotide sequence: TGTGCCAGCAGCTTAGCTCCCGTGGCAGGGAGGTACGAGCAGTACTTC. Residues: CASSLAPVAGRYEQYF. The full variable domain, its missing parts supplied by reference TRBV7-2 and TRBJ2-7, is GAGVSQSPSNKVTEKGKDVELRCDPISGHTALYWYRQSLGQGLEFLIYFQGNSAPDKSGLPSDRFSAERTGGSVSTLTIQRTQQEDSAVYLCASSLAPVAGRYEQYFGPGTRLTVT.